This TCR beta chain was profiled in a study of control samples from healthy donors and cancer patients. This CDR3 has 14 residues. Per germline, CDR1 SGHDN and CDR2 FVKESK. The V gene lost 1 base and the J gene lost 7 bases, with 14 bases spanning the gap. Sequencing was performed with immunoSEQ multiplex PCR; in TCRdb, only in-frame clones are kept and a portion is missing. In the table there are roughly 88,000 clones, 91% of which are singletons. Sequencing was carried out using blood. This rearrangement joins TRBV14 to TRBJ2-7; no firm D call. This sequence originates from a man between 45 and 60 years old in good health. Here the CDR3 reads CASSQGTTPREQYF. As DNA, the CDR3 is TGTGCCAGCAGCCAAGGAACTACACCTCGGGAGCAGTACTTC.